This paragraph reports one T cell receptor (beta chain). CDR3 length equals 12 residues. Trimming at V came to 0 bases and at J to 8 bases, leaving 0 bases not matched to a gene. Germline V gives CDR1 SGDLS, CDR2 YYNGEE. This entry is derived from a study of blood T cell repertoires in COVID-19. Study as a whole: The United States, Italy and Spain were the sources of the acute and convalescent COVID-19 samples.

In Cohort 3, a recovered donor had either two negative PCRs, clearance, or symptom resolution. Clones were sequenced by immunoSEQ multiplex PCR, and TCRdb holds only the in-frame ones, with some missing. The sample consists of under 350,000 clones, 85% to 90% of them appearing once. The receptor comes from a man aged 25 to 40 who had recovered from COVID-19. Sample: PBMCs or T cells enriched from blood (not recorded which). V is TRBV9 and J is TRBJ2-3, with TRBD1 matching 7 bases. The CDR3 sequence is CASSVEGATQYF. The CDR3 coding sequence is TGTGCCAGCAGCGTAGAGGGGGCTACGCAGTATTTT.